The T cell receptor (beta chain) described here comes from a study of blood T cell repertoires in COVID-19 (dated by TCRdb to 2019 to 2021). Background on the whole study: The collaborator samples originated in the United States, Italy and Spain and spanned the acute and convalescent phases of COVID-19. The prospective study material was composed of cDNA or gDNA derived from T cells, B-cell-depleted T cells, or PBMCs. The dataset comprised deeply sampled blood TCRbeta repertoires from subjects exposed to, actively infected with, or recovered from COVID-19. The repertoires were made available in a free public database intended to serve as a resource for research on the immune response to SARS-CoV-2. The samples were drawn from two sources: the first 160 participants of the ongoing ImmuneRACE study, and 1,000 to 1,500 subjects contributed by 6 global collaborators. A de-identified subject ID, COVID-19 status, age in years and sex were almost always included in the sample metadata. Where available, HLA class I and class II types were taken from metadata supplied by the sample provider and were not determined by assay-based typing.

Paper-wide results and their limitations: Clinical and demographic metadata were provided uncurated, with the amount varying by source and participant.

CDR1 GTSNPN and CDR2 SVGIG are derived from the germline V gene (reference sequence). V is shortened by 0 bases, J by 9 bases, and the region joining them spans 15 bases. The CDR3 measures 15 amino acids from cysteine to phenylalanine. Only the CDR3 part of the read is kept: 45 bases, read in frame from the first base. A remark on this clone: Its target antigen remains unknown. No much larger clone is present one base from it, and per-base qualities are unavailable.

TCRbeta CDR3 regions were amplified from genomic DNA by means of the immunoSEQ Assay, a bias-controlled multiplex PCR. In the paper's pipeline: The number of nucleated cells in each sample was estimated from the amplification of reference gene primers within the assay. To quantify the absolute abundance of each unique TCRbeta CDR3 rearrangement, sequence reads were collapsed and filtered. For each sample, productive Simpson clonality was calculated as the square root of Simpson's diversity index across productive rearrangements. Here the immuneACCESS table is served through TCRdb, limited to in-frame sequences with V and J called. Missing clones are a known gap in these copies; in checked studies unresolved V genes cover under half, and the rest lacks a known reason. Clone size and V and J calls were adopted from that table, with D and trimming inferred from the DNA. The sample records around 120,000 clones, around 79% of which are singletons. About 2% of the sample is in the top ten clones.

The collaborating institutions used their own protocols to collect whole blood in K2EDTA tubes. Collaborator samples were shipped for TCRbeta analysis as frozen whole blood, isolated PBMCs, or DNA extracted from either sample type. Sequenced material: peripheral blood. The chain is made from TRBV30 and TRBJ1-6, with TRBD1 perhaps the D gene, on 6 matching bases. This clonotype was obtained from a man between 65 and 80 years old with acute or convalescent COVID-19. DNA sequence: TGTGCCTGGAGTGTACAGGGAACCCTCTCTTCACCCCTCCACTTT. It translates as CAWSVQGTLSSPLHF. The variable domain in full, with residues beyond the CDR3 obtained from the reference TRBV30 and TRBJ1-6 genes, is SQTIHQWPATLVQPVGSPLSLECTVEGTSNPNLYWYRQAAGRGLQLLFYSVGIGQISSEVPQNLSASRPQDRQFILSSKKLLLSDSGFYLCAWSVQGTLSSPLHFGNGTRLTVT.